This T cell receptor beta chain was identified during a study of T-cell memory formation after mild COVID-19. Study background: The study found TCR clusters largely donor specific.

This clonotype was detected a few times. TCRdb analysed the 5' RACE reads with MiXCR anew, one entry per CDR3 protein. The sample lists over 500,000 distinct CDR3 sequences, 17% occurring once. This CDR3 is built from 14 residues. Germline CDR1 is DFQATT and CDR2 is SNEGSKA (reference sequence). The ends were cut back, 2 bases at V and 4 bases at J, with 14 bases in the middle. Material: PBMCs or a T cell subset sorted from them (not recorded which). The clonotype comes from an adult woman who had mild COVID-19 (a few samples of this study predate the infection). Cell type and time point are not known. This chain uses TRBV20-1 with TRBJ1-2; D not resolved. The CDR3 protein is CSARPNGRLYGYTF. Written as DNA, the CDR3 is TGCAGTGCTAGACCAAACGGCAGGCTCTATGGCTACACCTTC.